The T cell receptor beta chain described here comes from a study of blood T cell repertoires in COVID-19. Study-level information: Sites across the United States, Italy and Spain contributed samples from acute and convalescent COVID-19.

V lost 3 bases, J lost 0 bases, and 5 bases stayed unmatched. Germline CDR1 and CDR2: DFQATT and SNEGSKA (reference sequence). The CDR3 runs to 15 residues. Data came from immunoSEQ multiplex PCR; TCRdb stores just in-frame clones and leaves some out. There are 210,000 or so clones in the sample; 88% occur only once, and roughly 2.5% lies in the top ten. Material: peripheral blood. The chain carries TRBV20-1 and TRBJ2-5; 9 bases align to TRBD2. The TCR was taken from a woman aged 55-70 years with acute or convalescent COVID-19. CDR3 sequence (DNA): TGCAGTGCTAGTAGGCGGGGGGGATACCAAGAGACCCAGTACTTC. Amino acids: CSASRRGGYQETQYF.